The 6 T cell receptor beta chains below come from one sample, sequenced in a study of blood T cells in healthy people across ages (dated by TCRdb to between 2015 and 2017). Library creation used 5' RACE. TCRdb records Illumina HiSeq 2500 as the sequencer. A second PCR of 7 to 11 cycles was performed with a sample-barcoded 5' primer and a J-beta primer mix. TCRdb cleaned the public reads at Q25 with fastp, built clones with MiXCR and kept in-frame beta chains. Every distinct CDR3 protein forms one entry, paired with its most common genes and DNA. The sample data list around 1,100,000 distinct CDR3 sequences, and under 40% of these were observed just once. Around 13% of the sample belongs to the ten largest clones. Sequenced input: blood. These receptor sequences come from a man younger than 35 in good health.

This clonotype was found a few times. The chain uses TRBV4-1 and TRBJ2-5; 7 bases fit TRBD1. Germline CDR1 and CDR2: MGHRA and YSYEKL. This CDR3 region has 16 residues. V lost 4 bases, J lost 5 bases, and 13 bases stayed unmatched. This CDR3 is CASSPQTGLKWETQYF. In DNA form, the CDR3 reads TGCGCCAGCAGCCCCCAGACAGGGTTAAAATGGGAGACCCAGTACTTC.

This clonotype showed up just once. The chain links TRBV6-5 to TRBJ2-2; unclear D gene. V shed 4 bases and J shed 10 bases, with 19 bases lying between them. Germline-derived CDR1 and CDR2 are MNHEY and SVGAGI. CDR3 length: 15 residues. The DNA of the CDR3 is TGTGCCAGCAGTTTAGCCCCATTCACCAGAGAGGAGCTGTTTTTT. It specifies CASSLAPFTREELFF.

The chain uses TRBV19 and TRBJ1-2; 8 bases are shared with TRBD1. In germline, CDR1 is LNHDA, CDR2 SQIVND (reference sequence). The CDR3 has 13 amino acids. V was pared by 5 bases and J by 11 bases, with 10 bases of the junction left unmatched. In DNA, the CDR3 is TGTGCCAGTAGTCCCGGGACAGGATCTTATTACACCTTC. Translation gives CASSPGTGSYYTF.

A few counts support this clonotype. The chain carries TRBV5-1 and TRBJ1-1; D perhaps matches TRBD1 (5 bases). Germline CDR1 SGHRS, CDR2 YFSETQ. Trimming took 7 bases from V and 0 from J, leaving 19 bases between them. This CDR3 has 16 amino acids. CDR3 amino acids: CASGLVRTTLNTEAFF. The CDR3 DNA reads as TGCGCCAGCGGGCTTGTAAGGACAACTCTGAACACTGAAGCTTTCTTT.

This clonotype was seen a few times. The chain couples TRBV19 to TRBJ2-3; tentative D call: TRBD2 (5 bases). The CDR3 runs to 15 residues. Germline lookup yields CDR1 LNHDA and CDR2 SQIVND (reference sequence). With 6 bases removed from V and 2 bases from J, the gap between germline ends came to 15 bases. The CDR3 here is CASSLSSDSTDTQYF. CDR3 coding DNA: TGTGCCAGTAGCCTCAGCTCGGACTCCACAGATACGCAGTATTTT. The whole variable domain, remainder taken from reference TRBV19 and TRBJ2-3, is DGGITQSPKYLFRKEGQNVTLSCEQNLNHDAMYWYRQDPGQGLRLIYYSQIVNDFQKGDIAEGYSVSREKKESFPLTVTSAQKNPTAFYLCASSLSSDSTDTQYFGPGTRLTVL.

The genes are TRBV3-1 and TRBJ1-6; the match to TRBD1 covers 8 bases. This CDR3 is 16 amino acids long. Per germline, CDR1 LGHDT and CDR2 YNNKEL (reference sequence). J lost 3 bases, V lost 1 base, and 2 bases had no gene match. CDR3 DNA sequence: TGTGCCAGCAGCCAAGGGACAGGGAACTATAATTCACCCCTCCACTTT. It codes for CASSQGTGNYNSPLHF. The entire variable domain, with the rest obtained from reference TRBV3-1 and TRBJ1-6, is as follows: DTAVSQTPKYLVTQMGNDKSIKCEQNLGHDTMYWYKQDSKKFLKIMFSYNNKELIINETVPNRFSPKSPDKAHLNLHINSLELGDSAVYFCASSQGTGNYNSPLHFGNGTRLTVT.